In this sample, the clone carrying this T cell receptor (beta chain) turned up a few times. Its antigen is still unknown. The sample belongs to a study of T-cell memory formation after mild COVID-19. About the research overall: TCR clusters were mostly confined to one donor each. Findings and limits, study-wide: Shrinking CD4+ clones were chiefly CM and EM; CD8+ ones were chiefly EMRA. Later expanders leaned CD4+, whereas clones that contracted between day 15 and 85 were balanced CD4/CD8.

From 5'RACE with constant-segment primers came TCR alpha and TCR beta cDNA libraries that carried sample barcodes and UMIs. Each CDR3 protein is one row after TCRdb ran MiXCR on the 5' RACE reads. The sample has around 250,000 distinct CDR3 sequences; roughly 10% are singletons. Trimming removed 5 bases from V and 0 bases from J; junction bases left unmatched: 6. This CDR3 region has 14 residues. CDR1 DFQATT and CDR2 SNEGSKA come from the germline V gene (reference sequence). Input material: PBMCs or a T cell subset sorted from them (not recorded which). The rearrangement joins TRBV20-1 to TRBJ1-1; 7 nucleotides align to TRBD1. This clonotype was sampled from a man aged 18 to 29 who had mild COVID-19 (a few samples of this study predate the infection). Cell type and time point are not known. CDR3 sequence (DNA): TGCAGTGCTCGTACCGGGACAGTGAACACTGAAGCTTTCTTT. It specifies CSARTGTVNTEAFF.